Listed below are T cell receptor beta chains from one sample, sequenced in a study of cytomegalovirus exposure and HLA in healthy donors. Sequenced by immunoSEQ multiplex PCR; TCRdb stores in-frame clones only, minus some. The profile covers fewer than 200,000 clones, with 80% appearing a single time and approximately 4.5% taken by the ten largest. The sample consisted of PBMCs. All receptors derive from a man aged 30-40 years in good health and CMV-seronegative. CDR3s include the opening cysteine and the closing phenylalanine or tryptophan. D genes are given only for firm matches. Size is omitted from some rows. Given values are once, few, many or a class for expanded clones.

CDR3aa: CASSVRQEGEQYF; CDR3nt: TGTGCCAGTAGTGTCAGACAAGAGGGAGAGCAGTACTTC; abundance: .; d_gene: .; v_gene: TRBV19; j_gene: TRBJ2-5
CDR3aa: CASSFGTSLIDEQFF; CDR3nt: TGCGCCAGCAGCTTCGGGACTAGTCTTATCGATGAGCAGTTCTTC; abundance: .; d_gene: TRBD2; v_gene: TRBV5-1; j_gene: TRBJ2-1
CDR3aa: CASSLYLPGSGQGAFGYTF; CDR3nt: TGTGCCAGCAGTTTATATCTCCCGGGGTCAGGGCAGGGGGCCTTTGGCTACACCTTC; abundance: .; d_gene: TRBD1; v_gene: TRBV27; j_gene: TRBJ1-2
CDR3aa: CASSELATRYEQYF; CDR3nt: TGCGCCAGCAGTGAACTAGCTACGAGATACGAGCAGTACTTC; abundance: few; d_gene: .; v_gene: TRBV10-2; j_gene: TRBJ2-7
CDR3aa: CASSFQGANQPQHF; CDR3nt: TGTGCCAGCAGTTTCCAGGGGGCGAATCAGCCCCAGCATTTT; abundance: few; d_gene: TRBD1; v_gene: TRBV28; j_gene: TRBJ1-5
CDR3aa: CASSIDPGGNNQPQHF; CDR3nt: TGTGCCAGTAGTATAGACCCGGGAGGGAACAATCAGCCCCAGCATTTT; abundance: .; d_gene: .; v_gene: TRBV19; j_gene: TRBJ1-5
CDR3aa: CASSARGTGGGYTF; CDR3nt: TGTGCCAGCAGCGCCAGAGGGACAGGGGGGGGCTACACCTTC; abundance: .; d_gene: TRBD1; v_gene: TRBV13; j_gene: TRBJ1-2
CDR3aa: CASSDQGAATEAFF; CDR3nt: TGTGCCAGCAGCGATCAGGGGGCGGCCACTGAAGCTTTCTTT; abundance: .; d_gene: TRBD1; v_gene: TRBV9; j_gene: TRBJ1-1
CDR3aa: CAWSTLTGRQETQYF; CDR3nt: TGTGCCTGGAGCACCCTCACAGGACGCCAAGAGACCCAGTACTTC; abundance: .; d_gene: .; v_gene: TRBV30; j_gene: TRBJ2-5
CDR3aa: CASSDYRGLPLHF; CDR3nt: TGTGCCAGCAGTGATTATCGGGGTCTACCCCTCCACTTT; abundance: .; d_gene: .; v_gene: TRBV6-1; j_gene: TRBJ1-6
CDR3aa: CASSLEAGLEQYF; CDR3nt: TGTGCCAGCAGCTTGGAAGCAGGATTGGAGCAGTACTTC; abundance: .; d_gene: .; v_gene: TRBV5-5; j_gene: TRBJ2-7
CDR3aa: CASSSGSYNEQFF; CDR3nt: TGTGCCAGCAGCTCGGGCTCCTACAATGAGCAGTTCTTC; abundance: .; d_gene: .; v_gene: TRBV7-3; j_gene: TRBJ2-1
CDR3aa: CASSSGQGRRDTF; CDR3nt: TGTGCCAGCAGCTCGGGACAGGGAAGAAGGGACACCTTC; abundance: .; d_gene: TRBD1; v_gene: TRBV7-2; j_gene: TRBJ1-2
CDR3aa: CASSLLTAGTGDDEQYF; CDR3nt: TGTGCCAGCTCACTCCTGACCGCCGGGACAGGGGATGACGAGCAGTACTTC; abundance: .; d_gene: TRBD1; v_gene: TRBV18; j_gene: TRBJ2-7
CDR3aa: CASSEKRREKNEQFF; CDR3nt: TGTGCCAGCAGTGAAAAAAGGAGGGAGAAAAATGAGCAGTTCTTC; abundance: .; d_gene: .; v_gene: TRBV25-1; j_gene: TRBJ2-1